This T cell receptor beta chain is from a study of long-term antiretroviral therapy in people with HIV. The libraries were made with immunoSEQ v3.0 at survey level. Clones were read by immunoSEQ multiplex PCR, and TCRdb kept only the in-frame ones, dropping some. The data hold tens of thousands of clones, with just under 95% observed a single time. CDR1 and CDR2 (germline): SGHRS, YFSETQ. CDR3 size: 16 residues. The germline V and J ends were trimmed by 0 bases and 4 bases, with 15 bases remaining between them. The chain has TRBV5-1 and TRBJ2-3, with D unclear. This TCR derives from a man between 45 and 60 years old with HIV. Sequences were derived from unsorted PBMCs, sampled 5.3 years after starting antiretroviral therapy. The CDR3 DNA reads TGCGCCAGCAGCTTGGCCGGCTCCACGGGCTCAGATACGCAGTATTTT. As protein: CASSLAGSTGSDTQYF.